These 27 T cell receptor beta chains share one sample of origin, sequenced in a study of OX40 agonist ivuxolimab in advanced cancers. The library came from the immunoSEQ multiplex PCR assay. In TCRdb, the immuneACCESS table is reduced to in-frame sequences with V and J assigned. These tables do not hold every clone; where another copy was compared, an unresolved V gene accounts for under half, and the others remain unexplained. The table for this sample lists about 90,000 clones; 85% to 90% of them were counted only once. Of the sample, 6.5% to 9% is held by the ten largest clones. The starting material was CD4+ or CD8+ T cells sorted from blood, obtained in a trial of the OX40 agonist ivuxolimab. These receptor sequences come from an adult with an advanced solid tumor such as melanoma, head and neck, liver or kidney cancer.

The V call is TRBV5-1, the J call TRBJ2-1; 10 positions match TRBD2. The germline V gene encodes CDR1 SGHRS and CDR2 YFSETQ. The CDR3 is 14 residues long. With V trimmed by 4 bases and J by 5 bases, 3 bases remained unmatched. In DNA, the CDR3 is TGCGCCAGCAGCCTAGGACTAGCGGACAATGAGCAGTTCTTC. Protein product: CASSLGLADNEQFF.

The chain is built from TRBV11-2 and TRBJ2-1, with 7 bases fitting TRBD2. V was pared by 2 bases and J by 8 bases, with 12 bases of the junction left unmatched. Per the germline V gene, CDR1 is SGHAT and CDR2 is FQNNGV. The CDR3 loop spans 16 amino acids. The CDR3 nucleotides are TGTGCCAGCAGCTTATGGATGACTAGCCGGAAGGATGAGCAGTTCTTC. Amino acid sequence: CASSLWMTSRKDEQFF.

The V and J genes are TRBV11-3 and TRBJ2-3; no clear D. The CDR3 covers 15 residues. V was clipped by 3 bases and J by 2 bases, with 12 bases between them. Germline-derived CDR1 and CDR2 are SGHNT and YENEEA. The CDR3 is CASSLYPRATDTQYF. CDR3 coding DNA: TGTGCCAGCAGCTTGTATCCTCGGGCCACAGATACGCAGTATTTT.

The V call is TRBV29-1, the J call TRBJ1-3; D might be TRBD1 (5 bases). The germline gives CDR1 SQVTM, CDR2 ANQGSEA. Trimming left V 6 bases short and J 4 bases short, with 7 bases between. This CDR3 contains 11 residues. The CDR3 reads CSVGTGNTIYF. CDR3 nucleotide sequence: TGCAGCGTGGGGACGGGAAACACCATATATTTT.

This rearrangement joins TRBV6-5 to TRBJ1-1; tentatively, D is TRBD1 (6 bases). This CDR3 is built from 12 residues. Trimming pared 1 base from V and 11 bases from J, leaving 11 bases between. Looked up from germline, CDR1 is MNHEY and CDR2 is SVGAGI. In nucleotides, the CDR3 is TGTGCCAGCAGTTACTGGGGGGCGGAGGCTTTCTTT. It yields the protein CASSYWGAEAFF.

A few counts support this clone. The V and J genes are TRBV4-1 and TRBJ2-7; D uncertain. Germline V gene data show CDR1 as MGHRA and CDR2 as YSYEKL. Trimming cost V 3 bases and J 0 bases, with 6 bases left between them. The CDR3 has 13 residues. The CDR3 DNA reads TGCGCCAGCAGCCACCCCCTCTCCTACGAGCAGTACTTC. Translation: CASSHPLSYEQYF.

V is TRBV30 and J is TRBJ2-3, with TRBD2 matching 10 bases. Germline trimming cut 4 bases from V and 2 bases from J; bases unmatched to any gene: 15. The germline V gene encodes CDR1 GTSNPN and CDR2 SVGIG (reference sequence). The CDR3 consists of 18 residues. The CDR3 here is CAWTGLAGDKFDTDTQYF. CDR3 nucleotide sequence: TGTGCCTGGACCGGCCTAGCGGGAGATAAGTTTGACACAGATACGCAGTATTTT.

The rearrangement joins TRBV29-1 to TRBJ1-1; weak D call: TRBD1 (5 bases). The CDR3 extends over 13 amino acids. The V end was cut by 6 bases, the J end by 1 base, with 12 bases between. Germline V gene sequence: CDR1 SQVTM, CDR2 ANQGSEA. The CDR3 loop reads CSVRDGGNTEAFF. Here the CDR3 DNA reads TGCAGCGTCCGGGACGGAGGGAACACTGAAGCTTTCTTT.

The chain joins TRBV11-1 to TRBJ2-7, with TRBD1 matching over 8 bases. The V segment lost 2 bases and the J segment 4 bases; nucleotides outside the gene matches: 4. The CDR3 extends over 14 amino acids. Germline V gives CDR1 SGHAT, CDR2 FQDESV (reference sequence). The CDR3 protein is CASSLKDRVYEQYF. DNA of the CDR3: TGTGCCAGCAGCTTAAAGGACAGGGTTTACGAGCAGTACTTC.

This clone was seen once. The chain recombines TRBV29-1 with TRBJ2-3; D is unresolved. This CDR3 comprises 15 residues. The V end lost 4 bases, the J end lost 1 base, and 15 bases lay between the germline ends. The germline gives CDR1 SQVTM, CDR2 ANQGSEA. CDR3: CSVVRIEMGTDTQYF. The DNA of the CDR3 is TGCAGCGTTGTAAGGATAGAGATGGGCACAGATACGCAGTATTTT.

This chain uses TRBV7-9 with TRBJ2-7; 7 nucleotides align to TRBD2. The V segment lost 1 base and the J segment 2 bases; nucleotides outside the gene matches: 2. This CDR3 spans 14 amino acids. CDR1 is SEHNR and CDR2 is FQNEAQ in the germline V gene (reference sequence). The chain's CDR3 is CASSLGGSAYEQYF. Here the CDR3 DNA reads TGTGCCAGCAGCTTAGGCGGGAGTGCCTACGAGCAGTACTTC.

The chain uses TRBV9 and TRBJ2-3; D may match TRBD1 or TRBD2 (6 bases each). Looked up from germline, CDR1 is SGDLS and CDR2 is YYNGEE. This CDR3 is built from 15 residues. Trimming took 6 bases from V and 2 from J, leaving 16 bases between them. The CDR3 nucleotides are TGTGCCAGCACCGAGGGGGGCAGGCTCACAGATACGCAGTATTTT. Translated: CASTEGGRLTDTQYF. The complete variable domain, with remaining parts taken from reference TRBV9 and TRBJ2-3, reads DSGVTQTPKHLITATGQRVTLRCSPRSGDLSVYWYQQSLDQGLQFLIQYYNGEERAKGNILERFSAQQFPDLHSELNLSSLELGDSALYFCASTEGGRLTDTQYFGPGTRLTVL.

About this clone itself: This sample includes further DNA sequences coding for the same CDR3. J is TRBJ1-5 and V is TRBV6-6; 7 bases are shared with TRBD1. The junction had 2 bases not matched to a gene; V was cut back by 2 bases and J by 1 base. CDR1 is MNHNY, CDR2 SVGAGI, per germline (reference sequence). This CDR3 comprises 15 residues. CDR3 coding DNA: TGTGCCAGCAGTTACAACAGGGGAAGCAATCAGCCCCAGCATTTT. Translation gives CASSYNRGSNQPQHF.

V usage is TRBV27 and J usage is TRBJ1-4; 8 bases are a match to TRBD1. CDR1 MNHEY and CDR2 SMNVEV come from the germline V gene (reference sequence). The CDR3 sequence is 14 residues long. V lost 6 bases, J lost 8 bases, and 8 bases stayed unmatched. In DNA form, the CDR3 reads TGTGCCAGCAGCACAACAGGGGGTCGGGAAAAACTGTTTTTT. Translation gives CASSTTGGREKLFF.

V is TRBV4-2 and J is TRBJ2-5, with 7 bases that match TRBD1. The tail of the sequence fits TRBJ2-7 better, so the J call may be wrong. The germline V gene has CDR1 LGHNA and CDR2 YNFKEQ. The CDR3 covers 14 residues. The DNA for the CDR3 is TGTGCCAGCAGCCAAGTCGAGGGGGCTGCCGAGCAGTACTTC. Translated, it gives CASSQVEGAAEQYF.

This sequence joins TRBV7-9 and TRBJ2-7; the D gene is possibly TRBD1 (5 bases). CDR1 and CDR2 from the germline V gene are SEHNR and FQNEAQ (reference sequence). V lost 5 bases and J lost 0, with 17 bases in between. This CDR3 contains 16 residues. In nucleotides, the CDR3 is TGTGCCAGCAGCCAAGAGGTGACAGTTAGCTCCTACGAGCAGTACTTC. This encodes CASSQEVTVSSYEQYF.

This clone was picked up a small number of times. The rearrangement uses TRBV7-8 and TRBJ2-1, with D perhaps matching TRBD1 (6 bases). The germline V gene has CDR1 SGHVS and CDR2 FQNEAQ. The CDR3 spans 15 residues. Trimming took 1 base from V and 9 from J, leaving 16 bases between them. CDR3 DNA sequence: TGTGCCAGCAGCTTAGGGGTCGGCAGGGGTCCTGAGCAGTTCTTC. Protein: CASSLGVGRGPEQFF.

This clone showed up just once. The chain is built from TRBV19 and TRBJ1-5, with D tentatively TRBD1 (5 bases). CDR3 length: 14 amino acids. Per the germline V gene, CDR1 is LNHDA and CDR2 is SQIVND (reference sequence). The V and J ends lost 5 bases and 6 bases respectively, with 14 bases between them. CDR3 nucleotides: TGTGCCAGTAGTGGGGACGGGGGATTTCAGCCCCAGCATTTT. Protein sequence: CASSGDGGFQPQHF.

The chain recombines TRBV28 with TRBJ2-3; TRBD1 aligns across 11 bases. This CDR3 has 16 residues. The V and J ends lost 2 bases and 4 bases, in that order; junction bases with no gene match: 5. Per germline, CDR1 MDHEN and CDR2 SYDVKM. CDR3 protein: CASSLLDRGRADTQYF. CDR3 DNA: TGTGCCAGCAGTTTACTGGACAGGGGGCGGGCAGATACGCAGTATTTT. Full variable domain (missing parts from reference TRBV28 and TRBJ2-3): DVKVTQSSRYLVKRTGEKVFLECVQDMDHENMFWYRQDPGLGLRLIYFSYDVKMKEKGDIPEGYSVSREKKERFSLILESASTNQTSMYLCASSLLDRGRADTQYFGPGTRLTVL.

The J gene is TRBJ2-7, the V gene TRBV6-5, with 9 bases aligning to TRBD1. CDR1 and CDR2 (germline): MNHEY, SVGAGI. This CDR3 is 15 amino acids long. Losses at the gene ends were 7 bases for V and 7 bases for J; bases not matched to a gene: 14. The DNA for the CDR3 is TGTGCCAGCAAGAAACAGGGGGCGGTTGATAGGGAGCAGTACTTC. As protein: CASKKQGAVDREQYF.

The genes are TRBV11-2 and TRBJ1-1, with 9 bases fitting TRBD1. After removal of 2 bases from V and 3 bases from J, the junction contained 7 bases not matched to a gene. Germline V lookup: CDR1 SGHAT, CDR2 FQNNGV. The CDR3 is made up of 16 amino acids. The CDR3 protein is CASSLTGGEFYTEAFF. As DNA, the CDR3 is TGTGCCAGCAGCTTAACAGGGGGCGAGTTTTACACTGAAGCTTTCTTT.

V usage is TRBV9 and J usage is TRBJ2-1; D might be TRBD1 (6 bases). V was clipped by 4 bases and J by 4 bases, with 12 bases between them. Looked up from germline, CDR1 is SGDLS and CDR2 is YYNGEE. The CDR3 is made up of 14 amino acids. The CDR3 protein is CASSPIQGYNEQFF. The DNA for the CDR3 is TGTGCCAGCAGCCCGATACAGGGTTACAATGAGCAGTTCTTC.

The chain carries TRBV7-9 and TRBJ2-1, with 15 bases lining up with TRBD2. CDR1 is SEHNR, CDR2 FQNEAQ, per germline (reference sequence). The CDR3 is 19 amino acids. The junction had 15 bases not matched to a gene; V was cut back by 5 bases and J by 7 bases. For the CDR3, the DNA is TGTGCCAGCAGCCCGATTGGGACTAGCGGGAGGCCCCAGGTGAATGAGCAGTTCTTC. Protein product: CASSPIGTSGRPQVNEQFF.

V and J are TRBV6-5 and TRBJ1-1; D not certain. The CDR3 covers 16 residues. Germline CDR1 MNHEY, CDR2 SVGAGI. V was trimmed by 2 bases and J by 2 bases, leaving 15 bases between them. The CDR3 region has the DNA TGTGCCAGCAGTTACGCAGACCACCCTCCTAACACTGAAGCTTTCTTT. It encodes CASSYADHPPNTEAFF.

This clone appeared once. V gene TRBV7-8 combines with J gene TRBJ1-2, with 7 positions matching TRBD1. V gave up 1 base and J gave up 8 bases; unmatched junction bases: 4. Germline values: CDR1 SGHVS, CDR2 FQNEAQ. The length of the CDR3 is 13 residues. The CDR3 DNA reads TGTGCCAGCAGCTTAGGACAGGGCGCCGGCTACACCTTC. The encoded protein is CASSLGQGAGYTF.

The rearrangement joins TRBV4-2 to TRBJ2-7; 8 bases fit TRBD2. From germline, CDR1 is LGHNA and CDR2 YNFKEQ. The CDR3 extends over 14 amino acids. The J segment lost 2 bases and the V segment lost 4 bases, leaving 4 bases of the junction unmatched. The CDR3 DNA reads TGTGCCAGCAGCCGCACTAGCGGAACCTACGAGCAGTACTTC. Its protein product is CASSRTSGTYEQYF.

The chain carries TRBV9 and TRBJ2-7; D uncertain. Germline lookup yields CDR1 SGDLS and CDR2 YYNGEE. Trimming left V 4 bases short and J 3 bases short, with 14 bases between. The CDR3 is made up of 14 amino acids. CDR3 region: CASSPRDPDYEQYF. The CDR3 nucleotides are TGTGCCAGCAGCCCCCGAGACCCTGACTACGAGCAGTACTTC.